Many counts were recorded for the clone carrying this TCR beta chain. Its antigen is not known. This entry comes from a study of esophageal squamous cell carcinoma under preoperative chemotherapy. Whole-study results and caveats: Tumor-infiltrating lymphocytes showed no significant post-chemotherapy TCR diversity increase, unlike peripheral T cells. Peripheral T cells migrating into the tumor appeared to partly supply post-treatment tumor-infiltrating lymphocytes.

Time point here: after preoperative PTX-NDP chemotherapy. One entry per CDR3 protein, called by TCRdb with MiXCR from the PCR reads. The sample shows 30,000 or so distinct CDR3 sequences, around 50% of them seen only once. This CDR3 region has 15 residues. The V gene's germline CDR1 is SGHTA and CDR2 FQGNSA. The chain combines TRBV7-2 with TRBJ2-6, with TRBD2 matching 7 bases. Sample collection was performed from a patient given preoperative chemotherapy. This receptor was obtained from a human donor with esophageal squamous cell carcinoma. The donor label of this sample is uncertain. CDR3 DNA sequence: TGTTCAAGTGGGGGGGGAAGGGCTGGGGCCAACGTCCTGACTTTC. Protein: CSSGGGRAGANVLTF.